This record covers a single TCR beta chain. CDR3 size: 17 residues. With 3 bases clipped from V and 2 bases from J, the junction kept 6 bases outside the gene matches. Looked up from germline, CDR1 is SGDLS and CDR2 is YYNGEE. Under the authors' procedure: Reference gene primer amplification gave estimated nucleated cell counts. The protocol was immunoSEQ multiplex PCR, while the TCRdb copy is restricted to in-frame clones and leaves out a portion. The V and J calls and the clone size are those of that table, but D and trimming were determined from the DNA. The repertoire holds about 36,000 clones, approximately 75% seen once, with around two fifths in the top ten. The sample is drawn from a study of blood T cell repertoires in COVID-19. About the study: Samples came from the United States, Italy and Spain, spanning acute and convalescent COVID-19. PBMCs, B-cell-depleted T cells, or T cells were the source of the cDNA or gDNA that made up the material.

This TCR was recovered from a human donor in a cohort sampled during active or convalescent COVID-19. The donor label of this sample is uncertain. V is TRBV9 and J is TRBJ2-3, with 13 bases identical to TRBD2. The source material was peripheral blood. The CDR3 DNA reads TGTGCCAGCAGCGGACGGACTAGCGGGAGCCCCACAGATACGCAGTATTTT. Translation: CASSGRTSGSPTDTQYF.